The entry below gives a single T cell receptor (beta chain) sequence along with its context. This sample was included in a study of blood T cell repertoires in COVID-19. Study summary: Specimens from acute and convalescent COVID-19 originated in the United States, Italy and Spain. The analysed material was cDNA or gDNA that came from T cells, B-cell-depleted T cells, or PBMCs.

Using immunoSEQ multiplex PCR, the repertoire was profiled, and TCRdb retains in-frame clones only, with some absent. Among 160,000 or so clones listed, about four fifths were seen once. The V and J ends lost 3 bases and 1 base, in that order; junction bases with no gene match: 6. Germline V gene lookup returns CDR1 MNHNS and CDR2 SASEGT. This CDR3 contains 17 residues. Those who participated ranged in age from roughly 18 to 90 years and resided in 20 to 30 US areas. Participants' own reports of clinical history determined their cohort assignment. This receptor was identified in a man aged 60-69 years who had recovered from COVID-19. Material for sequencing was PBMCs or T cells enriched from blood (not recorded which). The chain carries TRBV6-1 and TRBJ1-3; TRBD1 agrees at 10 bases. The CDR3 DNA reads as TGTGCCAGCAGTGATGGCGACAGGGGGCTATCTGGAAACACCATATATTTT. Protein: CASSDGDRGLSGNTIYF.